The T cell receptor beta chain described here comes from a study of blood T cell repertoires in COVID-19. Measured with immunoSEQ multiplex PCR; TCRdb has only the in-frame clones, and not every one. The sample yields about 150,000 clones, 88% seen once. Trimming removed 5 bases from V and 0 bases from J, with 16 bases in between. The CDR3 runs 17 residues. The germline CDR1 and CDR2 sequences are MNHEY and SMNVEV (reference sequence). Sequencing was performed on PBMCs or T cells enriched from blood (not recorded which). The rearrangement joins TRBV27 to TRBJ1-4, with D possibly being TRBD1 (6 bases). The receptor comes from a woman between 45 and 65 years old who had recovered from COVID-19. This CDR3 is CASSEGDTTATNEKLFF. The CDR3 nucleotides are TGTGCCAGCAGTGAAGGGGACACCACTGCAACTAATGAAAAACTGTTTTTT.